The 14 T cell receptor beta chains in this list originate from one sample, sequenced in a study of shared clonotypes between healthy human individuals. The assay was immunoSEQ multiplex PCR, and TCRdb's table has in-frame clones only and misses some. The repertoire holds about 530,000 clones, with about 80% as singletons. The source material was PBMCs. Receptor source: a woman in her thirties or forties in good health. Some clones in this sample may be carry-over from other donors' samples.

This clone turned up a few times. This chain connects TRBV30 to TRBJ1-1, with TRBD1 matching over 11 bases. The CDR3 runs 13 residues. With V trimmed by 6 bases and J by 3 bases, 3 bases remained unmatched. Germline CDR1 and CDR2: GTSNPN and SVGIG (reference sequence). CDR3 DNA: TGTGCCTGCCCGGGACAGGGGGACACTGAAGCTTTCTTT. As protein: CACPGQGDTEAFF.

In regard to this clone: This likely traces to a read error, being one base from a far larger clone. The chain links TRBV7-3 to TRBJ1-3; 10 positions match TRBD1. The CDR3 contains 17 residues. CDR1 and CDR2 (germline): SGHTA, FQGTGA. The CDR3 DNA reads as TGTGCCAGCAGCGCCCGACAGGGGGCTCTCTCTGGAAACACCGTATATTTT. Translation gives CASSARQGALSGNTVYF. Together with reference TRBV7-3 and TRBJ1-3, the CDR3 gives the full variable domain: GAGVSQTPSNKVTEKGKYVELRCDPISGHTALYWYRQSLGQGPEFLIYFQGTGAADDSGLPNDRFFAVRPEGSVSTLKIQRTERGDSAVYLCASSARQGALSGNTVYFGEGSWLTVV.

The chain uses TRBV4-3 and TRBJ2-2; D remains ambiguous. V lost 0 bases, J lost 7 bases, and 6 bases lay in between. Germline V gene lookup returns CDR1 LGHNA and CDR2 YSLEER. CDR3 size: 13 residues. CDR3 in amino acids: CASSQDLDGELFF. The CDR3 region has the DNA TGCGCCAGCAGCCAAGATTTGGACGGGGAGCTGTTTTTT.

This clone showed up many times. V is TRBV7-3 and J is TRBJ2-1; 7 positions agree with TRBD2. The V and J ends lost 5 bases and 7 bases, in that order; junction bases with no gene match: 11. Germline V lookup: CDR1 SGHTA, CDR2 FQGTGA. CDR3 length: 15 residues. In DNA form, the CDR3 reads TGTGCCAGCAGCGTGACACATCTGGGAGGGAATGAGCAGTTCTTC. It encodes CASSVTHLGGNEQFF. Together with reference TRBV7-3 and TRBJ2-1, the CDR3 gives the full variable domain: GAGVSQTPSNKVTEKGKYVELRCDPISGHTALYWYRQSLGQGPEFLIYFQGTGAADDSGLPNDRFFAVRPEGSVSTLKIQRTERGDSAVYLCASSVTHLGGNEQFFGPGTRLTVL.

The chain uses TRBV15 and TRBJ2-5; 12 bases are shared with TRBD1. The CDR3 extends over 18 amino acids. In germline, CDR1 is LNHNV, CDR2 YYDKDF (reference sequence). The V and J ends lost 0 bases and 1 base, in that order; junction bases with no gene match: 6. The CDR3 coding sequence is TGTGCCACCAGCAGAGATCCCTGGGACAGGGGGCTCCAAGAGACCCAGTACTTC. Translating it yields CATSRDPWDRGLQETQYF.

The DNA of the CDR3 is TGTGCCAGCAGTTTACCGGGACAGAAGTACAATGAGCAGTTCTTC. Amino acids: CASSLPGQKYNEQFF. The chain combines TRBV28 with TRBJ2-1; 7 nucleotides match TRBD1. With 2 bases clipped from V and 4 bases from J, the junction kept 5 bases outside the gene matches. The CDR3 is 15 residues long. Germline CDR1 MDHEN, CDR2 SYDVKM.

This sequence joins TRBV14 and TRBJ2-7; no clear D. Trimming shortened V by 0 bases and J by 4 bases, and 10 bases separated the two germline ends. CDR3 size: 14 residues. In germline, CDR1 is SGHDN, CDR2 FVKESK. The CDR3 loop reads CASSQDSGEYEQYF. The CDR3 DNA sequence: TGTGCCAGCAGCCAAGATTCTGGGGAATACGAGCAGTACTTC.

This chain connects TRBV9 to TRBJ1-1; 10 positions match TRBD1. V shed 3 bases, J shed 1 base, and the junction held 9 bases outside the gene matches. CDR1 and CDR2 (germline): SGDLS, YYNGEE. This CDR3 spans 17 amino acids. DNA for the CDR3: TGTGCCAGCAGCGAGGACGGACAGGGGGGATGGAACACTGAAGCTTTCTTT. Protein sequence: CASSEDGQGGWNTEAFF.

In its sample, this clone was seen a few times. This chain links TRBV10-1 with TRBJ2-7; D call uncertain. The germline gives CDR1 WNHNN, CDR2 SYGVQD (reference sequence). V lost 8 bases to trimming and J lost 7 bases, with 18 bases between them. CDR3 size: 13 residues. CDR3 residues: CASSPADPREQYF. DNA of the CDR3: TGCGCCAGCTCTCCCGCGGACCCTAGGGAGCAGTACTTC.

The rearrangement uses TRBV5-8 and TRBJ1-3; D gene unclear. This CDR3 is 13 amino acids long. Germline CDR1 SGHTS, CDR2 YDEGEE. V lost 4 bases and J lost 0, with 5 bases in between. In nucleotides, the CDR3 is TGTGCCAGCAGCCTACCCTCTGGAAACACCATATATTTT. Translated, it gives CASSLPSGNTIYF.

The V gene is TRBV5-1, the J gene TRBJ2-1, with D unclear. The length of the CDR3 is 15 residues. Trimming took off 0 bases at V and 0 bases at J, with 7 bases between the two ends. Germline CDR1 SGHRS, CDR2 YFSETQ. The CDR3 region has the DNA TGCGCCAGCAGCTTGGTTGGGCACTCCTACAATGAGCAGTTCTTC. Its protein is CASSLVGHSYNEQFF.

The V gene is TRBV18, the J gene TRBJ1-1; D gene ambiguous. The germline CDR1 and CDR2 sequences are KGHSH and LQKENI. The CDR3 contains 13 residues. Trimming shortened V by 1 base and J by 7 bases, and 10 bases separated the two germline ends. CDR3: CASSPLSGLEAFF. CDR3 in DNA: TGTGCCAGCTCACCACTGTCGGGCCTTGAAGCTTTCTTT.

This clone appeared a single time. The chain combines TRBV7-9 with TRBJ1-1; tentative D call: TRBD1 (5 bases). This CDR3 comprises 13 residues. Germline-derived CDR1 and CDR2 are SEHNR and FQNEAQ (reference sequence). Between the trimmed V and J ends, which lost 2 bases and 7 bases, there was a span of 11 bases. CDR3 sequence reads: CASSLSDGGEAFF. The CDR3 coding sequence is TGTGCCAGCAGCTTAAGTGACGGGGGTGAAGCTTTCTTT.

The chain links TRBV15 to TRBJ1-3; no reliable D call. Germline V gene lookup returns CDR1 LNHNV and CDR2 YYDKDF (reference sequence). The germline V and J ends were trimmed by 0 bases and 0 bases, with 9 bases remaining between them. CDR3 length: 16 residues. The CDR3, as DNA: TGTGCCACCAGCAGAGATATGGCAGACTCTGGAAACACCATATATTTT. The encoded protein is CATSRDMADSGNTIYF.